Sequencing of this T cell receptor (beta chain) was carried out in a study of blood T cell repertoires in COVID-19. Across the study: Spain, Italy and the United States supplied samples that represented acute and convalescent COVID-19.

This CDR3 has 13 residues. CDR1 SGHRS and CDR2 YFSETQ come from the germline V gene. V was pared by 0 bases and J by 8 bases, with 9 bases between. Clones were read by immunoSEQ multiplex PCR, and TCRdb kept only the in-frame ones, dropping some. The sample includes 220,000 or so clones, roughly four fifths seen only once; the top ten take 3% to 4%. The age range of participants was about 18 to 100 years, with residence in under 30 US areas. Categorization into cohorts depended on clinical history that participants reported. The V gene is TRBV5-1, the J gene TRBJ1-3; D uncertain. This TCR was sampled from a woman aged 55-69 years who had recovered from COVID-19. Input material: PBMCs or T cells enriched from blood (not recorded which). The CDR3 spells CASSLAGVDTIYF. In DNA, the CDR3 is TGCGCCAGCAGCTTGGCCGGGGTAGACACCATATATTTT.